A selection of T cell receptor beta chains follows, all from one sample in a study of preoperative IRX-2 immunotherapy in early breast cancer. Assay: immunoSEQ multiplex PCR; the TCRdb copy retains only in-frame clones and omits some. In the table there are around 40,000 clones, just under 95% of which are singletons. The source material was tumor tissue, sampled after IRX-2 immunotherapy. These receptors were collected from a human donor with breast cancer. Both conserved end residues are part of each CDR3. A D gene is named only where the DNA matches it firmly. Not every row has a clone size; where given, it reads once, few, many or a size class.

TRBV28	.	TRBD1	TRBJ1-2	TGTGCCACCGAGGACTGGGACAGGGTAGACTATGGCTACACCTTC	CATEDWDRVDYGYTF
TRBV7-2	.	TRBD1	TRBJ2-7	TGTGCCAGCAGCTCTTGGGACAGGGCGACCGAGCAGTACTTC	CASSSWDRATEQYF
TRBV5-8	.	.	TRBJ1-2	TGTGCCAGCAGCCCTGGTCCCTGGAGACAGGAATATGGCTACACCTTC	CASSPGPWRQEYGYTF
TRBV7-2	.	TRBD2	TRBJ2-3	TGTGCCAGCAGCTTAAGGTCGGGAGGGCGGGTAGATACGCAGTATTTT	CASSLRSGGRVDTQYF
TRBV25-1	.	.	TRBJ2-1	TGTGCCAGCAGTATTGCGCTCGACTACAATGAGCAGTTCTTC	CASSIALDYNEQFF
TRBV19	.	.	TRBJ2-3	TGTGCCAGTAGCCCAGGGTTGGATACGCAGTATTTT	CASSPGLDTQYF
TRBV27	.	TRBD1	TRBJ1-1	TGTGCCAGCAGGCCAGGGGGCAGGACTGAAGCTTTCTTT	CASRPGGRTEAFF
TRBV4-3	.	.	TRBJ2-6	TGCGCCAGCGCCCGGTCACCAGGGGCCAACGTCCTGACTTTC	CASARSPGANVLTF
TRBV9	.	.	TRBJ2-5	TGTGCCAGCAGCGTTTGGGATCAAGAGACCCAGTACTTC	CASSVWDQETQYF
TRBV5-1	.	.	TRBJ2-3	TGCGCCAGCAGCTGGCCTAGGGATCACACAGATACGCAGTATTTT	CASSWPRDHTDTQYF
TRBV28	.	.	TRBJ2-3	TGTGCCAGCAGTACCCGCAGGGGATTCCTCACAGATACGCAGTATTTT	CASSTRRGFLTDTQYF
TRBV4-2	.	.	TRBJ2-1	TGTGCCAGCAGCCAAGTAAGGGGGAATGAGCAGTTCTTC	CASSQVRGNEQFF
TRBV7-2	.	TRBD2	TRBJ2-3	TGTGCCAGCAGCCCAGGGGCTAGCGGGAGCACAGATACGCAGTATTTT	CASSPGASGSTDTQYF
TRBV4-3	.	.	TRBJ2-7	TGCGCCAGCAGCCAAGTGGAGGGATCCTACGAGCAGTACTTC	CASSQVEGSYEQYF
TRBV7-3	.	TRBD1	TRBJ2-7	TGTGCCAGCAGCTTGGGACAGGGGAGCAACTACGAGCAGTACTTC	CASSLGQGSNYEQYF
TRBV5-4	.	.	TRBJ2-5	TGTGCCAGCAGCTTGGGGGGCGGGGCTATTGAGACCCAGTACTTC	CASSLGGGAIETQYF
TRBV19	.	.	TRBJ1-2	TGTGCCAGTAGTATAAGATCCCGGGCTGGCTACACCTTC	CASSIRSRAGYTF
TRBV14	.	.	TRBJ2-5	TGTGCCAGCAGCCGTGGACAGTCCCCAGCAGAGACCCAGTACTTC	CASSRGQSPAETQYF
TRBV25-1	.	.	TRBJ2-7	TGTGCCAGCAGTGAGAATGGGTACGAGCAGTACTTC	CASSENGYEQYF
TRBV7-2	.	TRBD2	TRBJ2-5	TGTGCCAGCAGCTTTCAGCGGGGCGGGTGGGAGACCCAGTACTTC	CASSFQRGGWETQYF
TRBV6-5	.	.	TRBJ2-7	TGTGCCAGCAGTTCCCCGGGTTCCGCCTACGAGCAGTACTTC	CASSSPGSAYEQYF
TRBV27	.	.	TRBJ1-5	TGTGCCAGCAGACCTACAACGGGGAGCAATCAGCCCCAGCATTTT	CASRPTTGSNQPQHF
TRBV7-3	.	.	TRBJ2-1	TGTGCCAGCAGCTTAGCAGCTACGACCTACAATGAGCAGTTCTTC	CASSLAATTYNEQFF
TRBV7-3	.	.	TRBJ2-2	TGTGCCAGCAGCTACAGACTCGACACCGGGGAGCTGTTTTTT	CASSYRLDTGELFF
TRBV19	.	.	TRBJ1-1	TGTGCCAGTAGTATTAATCGGAACACTGAAGCTTTCTTT	CASSINRNTEAFF
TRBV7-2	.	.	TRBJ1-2	TGTGCCAGCAGCTTAGTTGCTAACTATGGCTACACCTTC	CASSLVANYGYTF
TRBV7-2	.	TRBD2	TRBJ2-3	TGTGCCAGCAGCCCTAGCGGGAGGGGCATAAATACGCAGTATTTT	CASSPSGRGINTQYF
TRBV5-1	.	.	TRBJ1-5	TGCGCCAGCAGCCCTCTGAACCTAAATCAGCCCCAGCATTTT	CASSPLNLNQPQHF
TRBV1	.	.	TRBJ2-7	TGCACCACCGACGGACCCTACGAGCAGTACTTC	CTTDGPYEQYF
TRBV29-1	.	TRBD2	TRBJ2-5	TGCAGCGTTGCTAGCGGGGGCCAAGAGACCCAGTACTTC	CSVASGGQETQYF
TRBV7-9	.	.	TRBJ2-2	TGTGCCAGCAGCTTAGCGTCTCTCCAGGTGAACACCGGGGAGCTGTTTTTT	CASSLASLQVNTGELFF
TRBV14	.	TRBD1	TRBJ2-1	TGTGCCAGCAGCCAATGGGACAGGGGGGATGAGCAGTTCTTC	CASSQWDRGDEQFF
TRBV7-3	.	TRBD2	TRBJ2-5	TGTGCCAGCAGCTTAGCGGGAGGGGTCCCCCGGACCCAGTACTTC	CASSLAGGVPRTQYF
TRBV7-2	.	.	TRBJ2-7	TGTGCCAGCAGCTTAGGTGCCTCCGGGACCTACGAGCAGTACTTC	CASSLGASGTYEQYF
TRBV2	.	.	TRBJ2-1	TGTGCCAGCAGTGAGGTGACAGGCAATGAGCAGTTCTTC	CASSEVTGNEQFF
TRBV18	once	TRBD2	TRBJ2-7	TGTGCCAGCTCACCGCCCGGGAGGGACCCGAGCTACGAGCAGTACTTC	CASSPPGRDPSYEQYF
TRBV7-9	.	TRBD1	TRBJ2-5	TGTGCCAGCAGCTTAGTGAGGACAGGGGGAATAGAGGAGACCCAGTACTTC	CASSLVRTGGIEETQYF
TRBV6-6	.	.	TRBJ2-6	TGTGCCAGCAGTTACCAAGGATCTGGGGCCAACGTCCTGACTTTC	CASSYQGSGANVLTF
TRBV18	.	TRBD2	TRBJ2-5	TGTGCCAGCTCACCAAACACGGCGGGAGGCCAAGAGACCCAGTACTTC	CASSPNTAGGQETQYF
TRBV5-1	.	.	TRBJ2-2	TGCGCCAGCAGCTTGGACGGCGCAGGGGAGCTGTTTTTT	CASSLDGAGELFF
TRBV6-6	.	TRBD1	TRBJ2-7	TGTGCCAGCGCGAAGGACAGGGAAAAGACCTACGAGCAGTACTTC	CASAKDREKTYEQYF
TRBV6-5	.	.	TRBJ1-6	TGTGCCAGCAGTTCCAGACATAATTCACCCCTCCACTTT	CASSSRHNSPLHF
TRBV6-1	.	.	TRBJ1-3	TGTGCCAGCAGTGGAGCCCCTCCCAGTAACACCATATATTTT	CASSGAPPSNTIYF
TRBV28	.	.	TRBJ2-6	TGTGCCAGCAGTTTAAAGTTTCAATCTCCTGGGGCCAACGTCCTGACTTTC	CASSLKFQSPGANVLTF
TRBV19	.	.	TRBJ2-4	TGTGCCAGCCGGGTCGGGGGCGCGGAAAACATTCAGTACTTC	CASRVGGAENIQYF